The 17 T cell receptor beta chains below come from one sample, sequenced in a study of CD8+ T cells in alopecia areata. Sorting of CD4+ cells into CD25+CD127- cells was performed for a few patients. RNA extraction and reverse transcription yielded cDNA as sequencing template. Assay: immunoSEQ multiplex PCR; the TCRdb copy retains only in-frame clones and omits some. The sample has approximately 13,000 clones, over 50% seen once; the top ten hold roughly 4%. Sequencing was done on a sample of CD4+ Tregs sorted from blood. The receptor source for this set is a human donor with alopecia areata.

Regarding this clone: A read error may account for a junction end that differs from germline. The chain links TRBV27 to TRBJ2-1; possibly TRBD1 for D (5 bases). The CDR3 runs 18 residues. Looked up from germline, CDR1 is MNHEY and CDR2 is SMNVEV (reference sequence). In DNA form, the CDR3 reads TGTGCCAGCATGCCGTGGGCAGGGTCCACGGGCGCCTACGATGAGCAGTTCTTC. Amino acid sequence: CASMPWAGSTGAYDEQFF.

A few counts support this clone. V is TRBV9 and J is TRBJ2-3; D is unresolved. Germline V gene sequence: CDR1 SGDLS, CDR2 YYNGEE. The CDR3 has 13 amino acids. Trimming shortened V by 3 bases and J by 8 bases, and 13 bases separated the two germline ends. The CDR3 nucleotides are TGTGCCAGCAGCGCCCCTCCCCTCCCTACGCAGTATTTT. It codes for CASSAPPLPTQYF.

This clone is deemed medium-sized. This chain connects TRBV28 to TRBJ1-1; no firm D call. V was cut by 2 bases and J by 2 bases, with 15 bases left in between. The CDR3 loop spans 16 amino acids. Germline-derived CDR1 and CDR2 are MDHEN and SYDVKM. The CDR3 here is CASSLIQFNGNTEAFF. The CDR3 DNA reads as TGTGCCAGCAGTTTAATACAGTTCAATGGTAACACTGAAGCTTTCTTT.

On this clone: The same CDR3 can be traced to other DNA sequences in this sample. This sequence joins TRBV5-6 and TRBJ1-1; D uncertain. Germline V lookup: CDR1 SGHDT, CDR2 YYEEEE. The V end lost 0 bases, the J end lost 11 bases, and 17 bases lay between the germline ends. The CDR3 has 14 amino acids. The CDR3 coding sequence is TGTGCCAGCAGCTTGGGGCTCCTAAAGGAGAAGGCTTTCTTT. Translated: CASSLGLLKEKAFF.

The rearrangement links TRBV28 to TRBJ1-5, with a possible D match to TRBD1 (6 bases). Germline values: CDR1 MDHEN, CDR2 SYDVKM. The CDR3 loop spans 16 amino acids. V was clipped by 2 bases and J by 1 base, with 12 bases between them. The CDR3 bases are TGTGCCAGCAGTTTACAGGGGATATACAGCAATCAGCCCCAGCATTTT. This sequence encodes CASSLQGIYSNQPQHF.

V usage is TRBV7-9 and J usage is TRBJ2-7; weak D call: TRBD2 (5 bases). CDR3 length equals 14 residues. The germline CDR1 and CDR2 sequences are SEHNR and FQNEAQ (reference sequence). Trimming took 3 bases from V and 1 from J, leaving 10 bases between them. CDR3 sequence reads: CASSLGVISYEQYF. The CDR3 DNA is TGTGCCAGCAGCTTGGGAGTAATTTCCTACGAGCAGTACTTC.

This clone was counted a single time. CDR3 protein: CASSLKPSYEQYF. The CDR3 DNA is TGTGCCAGCAGCTTAAAACCGTCCTACGAGCAGTACTTC. The chain links TRBV7-3 to TRBJ2-7; D uncertain. The V end was cut by 1 base, the J end by 1 base, with 5 bases between. CDR1 SGHTA and CDR2 FQGTGA come from the germline V gene. The CDR3 has 13 amino acids.

This chain connects TRBV19 to TRBJ2-1, with 9 bases aligning to TRBD1. This CDR3 is built from 16 residues. Germline CDR1 LNHDA, CDR2 SQIVND (reference sequence). Trimming cost V 4 bases and J 7 bases; bases outside gene matches: 11. The CDR3 loop reads CASSKSGTGNRNEQFF. DNA for the CDR3: TGTGCCAGTAGTAAATCCGGGACAGGGAATAGAAATGAGCAGTTCTTC.

V gene TRBV5-6 combines with J gene TRBJ2-6, with D hard to call. V was pared by 1 base and J by 2 bases, with 1 base between. From germline, CDR1 is SGHDT and CDR2 YYEEEE. The CDR3 sequence is 13 residues long. The CDR3 DNA reads TGTGCCAGCAGCTTGACTGGGGCCAACGTCCTGACTTTC. The encoded protein is CASSLTGANVLTF.

This rearrangement joins TRBV29-1 to TRBJ2-7; a weak D match, TRBD2 (6 bases). This CDR3 has 12 amino acids. Trimming stripped 4 bases from V and 3 bases from J, with 10 bases between. CDR1 and CDR2 from the germline V gene are SQVTM and ANQGSEA. The CDR3 DNA sequence: TGCAGCGTTGGGACTATTCACTACGAGCAGTACTTC. It yields the protein CSVGTIHYEQYF.

This chain connects TRBV5-1 to TRBJ1-1; no clear D gene. Trimming took 0 bases from V and 0 from J, leaving 12 bases between them. The CDR3 is 16 residues long. Germline CDR1 reads SGHRS; CDR2 reads YFSETQ. The CDR3 DNA sequence: TGCGCCAGCAGCTTGGTCTGGGGATTCATGAACACTGAAGCTTTCTTT. Translated: CASSLVWGFMNTEAFF.

This sequence joins TRBV14 and TRBJ2-1; no definite D call. Germline V gives CDR1 SGHDN, CDR2 FVKESK. CDR3 size: 17 residues. The ends were cut back, 0 bases at V and 0 bases at J, with 12 bases in the middle. The CDR3: CASSQDRAASSYNEQFF. The DNA of the CDR3 is TGTGCCAGCAGCCAAGATAGGGCGGCAAGCTCCTACAATGAGCAGTTCTTC.

This clone was observed a handful of times. The J gene is TRBJ2-7, the V gene TRBV4-1; D remains unclear. The CDR3 covers 19 residues. Trimming left V 0 bases short and J 4 bases short, with 25 bases between. Looked up from germline, CDR1 is MGHRA and CDR2 is YSYEKL. The CDR3 reads CASSQDVGLSAAARYEQYF. Here the CDR3 DNA reads TGCGCCAGCAGCCAAGACGTCGGCCTCTCGGCCGCGGCACGGTACGAGCAGTACTTC.

The V and J genes are TRBV4-1 and TRBJ2-7; 16 bases map to TRBD2. The CDR3 extends over 18 amino acids. Germline CDR1 reads MGHRA; CDR2 reads YSYEKL. V dropped 0 bases and J dropped 3; count of bases not matched to a gene: 5. The CDR3, as DNA: TGCGCCAGCAGCCAAGATCCCGGGACTAGCGGGAGGGTCTACGAGCAGTACTTC. Encoded protein: CASSQDPGTSGRVYEQYF.

V is TRBV7-9 and J is TRBJ1-2; D is uncertain. CDR1 is SEHNR, CDR2 FQNEAQ, per germline (reference sequence). V was trimmed by 5 bases and J by 8 bases, leaving 12 bases between them. This CDR3 contains 12 residues. The CDR3 loop reads CASSPKGGGYTF. The CDR3 DNA reads TGTGCCAGCAGCCCTAAGGGAGGAGGCTACACCTTC.

The rearrangement uses TRBV28 and TRBJ2-2; TRBD1 agrees at 8 bases. V trimming: 10 bases; J trimming: 5 bases; junction bases outside the gene matches: 9. The CDR3 covers 14 residues. Per the germline V gene, CDR1 is MDHEN and CDR2 is SYDVKM. The CDR3 sequence is CATRTGQKTGELFF. The CDR3 DNA follows: TGTGCCACTCGGACAGGGCAGAAAACCGGGGAGCTGTTTTTT.

This clone was picked up a small number of times. This chain links TRBV5-4 with TRBJ2-3, with 10 bases aligning to TRBD2. There are 19 residues in the CDR3. The ends lost 4 bases at V and 4 bases at J; junction bases unmatched: 18. The germline gives CDR1 SGHNT, CDR2 YYREEE (reference sequence). CDR3 residues: CASSQAFASGSPFPDTQYF. CDR3 in DNA: TGTGCCAGCAGCCAAGCATTCGCTAGCGGGAGTCCTTTTCCAGATACGCAGTATTTT.